Detailed here is one T cell receptor beta chain. This clone showed up just a few times. Its antigen is currently not known. There are no base qualities to consult, and no much larger clone falls within one base. The multiplex PCR used 52 forward TRBV primers and 13 reverse TRBJ primers, with assay-based and computational corrections for amplification bias. Within the immunoSEQ assay, multiplex PCR amplified rearranged TRB loci from genomic DNA. TRB amplicons were sequenced on an Illumina HiSeq platform. Under the source paper's analysis protocol: Custom algorithms error-filtered the raw sequences and aligned the raw sequences to reference gene sequences, after which the immunoSEQ online tools were used for analysis. Frequencies of productive and nonproductive TRB rearrangements were assessed among unique sequences as well as among total sequences. Assessment of potential self-reactivity relied on the hydrophobicity of positions 6 and 7 in the TRB CDR3, along with their amino acid composition. For group comparisons, t tests, Mann-Whitney tests or two-way ANOVA were performed in Prism software. TCRdb holds this immuneACCESS table with in-frame rearrangements only. Some clones are missing; in checked studies, unresolved V genes explain under half, and the rest has no known cause. Clone size and the V and J calls come from that table; the DNA yielded D and trimming. This sample has fewer than 13,000 clones in its table, and approximately 80% of those were observed once. Approximately 10% of the sample is held by the ten biggest clonotypes.

This record comes from a study of regulatory T cells (dated by TCRdb to 2017 to 2018). About the investigation overall: Between CD3G-deficient patients and healthy controls, the study compared T-cell receptor beta repertoires in sorted regulatory T cells, conventional CD4+ T cells and CD8+ T cells.

Trimming takes 6 bases from V and 8 bases from J, and the germline ends sit 16 bases apart. Including the terminal cysteine and phenylalanine, the CDR3 comprises 13 residues. The sequence is cut down to CDR3 DNA, 39 bases in frame from base 1. CDR1 and CDR2 are read off the germline V gene as MNHNS and SASEGT. General findings and caveats noted by the study authors: Patient repertoires showed restricted unique TRB V-J pairs and skewed V and J gene usage, most marked in regulatory T cells. Compared with control CD8+ cells, CD8+ T cells derived from patients showed a nonsignificant trend toward reduced Shannon entropy.

Every CD3G-deficient patient showed evidence of autoimmunity, and the autoimmunity was more severe in two of the patients. At testing, patients were between 2 and 39 years old and showed lower naive and higher memory CD4+ and CD8+ T-cell proportions. Six individuals with CD3G deficiency made up the patient group. Patient samples and clinical data were obtained from an international physician network spanning the United States, Europe and Asia. Peripheral blood mononuclear cells were isolated by Ficoll density separation. CD3+ CD8+ CD4- T cells were isolated on a FACSAria cell sorter. This clonotype was sampled from a person aged 18 to 35 with CD3G deficiency. Input material: CD8+ T cells sorted from blood. Recombination linked TRBV6-1 to TRBJ1-1; 5 matching bases give a weak D call of TRBD1. Read as DNA, the sequence is TGTGCCAGCAGATTGGAGGGGTGGACGGAAGCTTTCTTT. Translated, it gives CASRLEGWTEAFF.